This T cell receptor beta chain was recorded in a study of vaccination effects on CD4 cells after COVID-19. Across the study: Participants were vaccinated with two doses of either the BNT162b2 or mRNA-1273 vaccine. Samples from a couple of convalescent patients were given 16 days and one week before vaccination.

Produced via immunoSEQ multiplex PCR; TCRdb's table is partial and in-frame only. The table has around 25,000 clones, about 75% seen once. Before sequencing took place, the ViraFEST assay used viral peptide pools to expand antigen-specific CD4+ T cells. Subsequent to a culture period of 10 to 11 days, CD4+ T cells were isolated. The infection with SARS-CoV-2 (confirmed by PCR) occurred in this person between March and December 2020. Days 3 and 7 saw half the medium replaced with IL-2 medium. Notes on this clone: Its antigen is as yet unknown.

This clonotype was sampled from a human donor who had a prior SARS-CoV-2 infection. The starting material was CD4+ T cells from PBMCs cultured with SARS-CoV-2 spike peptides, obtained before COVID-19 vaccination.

The CDR3 sequence: CASSPYQEADTQYF. Here the CDR3 DNA reads TGTGCCAGCTCACCTTATCAAGAGGCAGATACGCAGTATTTT. The genes are TRBV18 and TRBJ2-3; D gene unclear. Deletions cut 3 bases from V and 4 bases from J, with 11 bases between. Germline CDR1 and CDR2: KGHSH and LQKENI. CDR3 length: 14 amino acids.